Below, 16 T cell receptor beta chains from the same sample are listed, as sequenced in a study of identical twins. TCRdb re-derived calls from the 5' RACE reads in MiXCR, one entry per CDR3 protein. The sample records some 760,000 distinct CDR3 sequences, roughly 20% being singletons. This sample was shared with a second study, whose subject was T cells expressing NK-cell markers.

The specimen was PBMCs. Source of these receptors: a woman aged 18-29 years in good health.

The rearrangement links TRBV6-2 or TRBV6-3 to TRBJ1-4, with 11 bases that match TRBD1. CDR1 MNHEY and CDR2 SVGEGT come from the germline V gene. Germline trimming cut 8 bases from V and 8 bases from J; bases unmatched to any gene: 4. This CDR3 region has 13 residues. Here the CDR3 DNA reads TGTGCCAGCCGGACAGGGGGCAACGAAAAACTGTTTTTT. Protein sequence: CASRTGGNEKLFF.

This clonotype occurred a few times. This rearrangement joins TRBV5-1 to TRBJ2-1; D is tentatively TRBD1 or TRBD2 (5 bases each). Germline assignment: CDR1 SGHRS and CDR2 YFSETQ. The CDR3 spans 13 residues. Trimming removed 3 bases at V and 12 bases at J, with 16 bases between. Here the CDR3 reads CASSSTVWDLQFF. The CDR3 region has the DNA TGCGCCAGCAGCTCAACTGTGTGGGACCTGCAGTTCTTC.

The gene calls are TRBV20-1 and TRBJ1-4; TRBD1 is a possible D gene (6 bases). The V and J ends lost 5 bases and 3 bases respectively, with 10 bases between them. Germline lookup yields CDR1 DFQATT and CDR2 SNEGSKA (reference sequence). The CDR3 has 13 residues. For the CDR3, the DNA is TGCAGTGCTGGACAGCCAGCTAATGAAAAACTGTTTTTT. Translating gives CSAGQPANEKLFF.

The V call is TRBV20-1, the J call TRBJ2-1, with D perhaps being TRBD1 or TRBD2 (7 bases each). V lost 2 bases and J 7 bases, leaving 15 bases between the germline ends. The germline CDR1 and CDR2 sequences are DFQATT and SNEGSKA (reference sequence). The CDR3 is made up of 14 amino acids. The CDR3 sequence: CSARSGRGGNEQFF. In DNA form, the CDR3 reads TGCAGTGCTAGATCGGGCAGGGGGGGGAATGAGCAGTTCTTC.

The V gene is TRBV12-3 or TRBV12-4, the J gene TRBJ2-3, with a weak D call TRBD1 (6 bases). The germline V and J ends were trimmed by 7 bases and 2 bases, with 16 bases remaining between them. The CDR3 extends over 15 amino acids. The CDR3 nucleotides read TGTGCCAGCACACCTCTCAGGGGTTTCACAGATACGCAGTATTTT. Residues: CASTPLRGFTDTQYF.

The chain has TRBV6-5 and TRBJ2-7; a possible D gene is TRBD2 (5 bases). The CDR3 spans 16 residues. CDR1 MNHEY and CDR2 SVGAGI come from the germline V gene. V lost 5 bases and J 4 bases, leaving 21 bases between the germline ends. The CDR3 DNA reads as TGTGCCAGCAGTCACAAATTCTACCTCCCGGGGTACGAGCAGTACTTC. Protein: CASSHKFYLPGYEQYF.

The chain carries TRBV9 and TRBJ2-3, with 8 bases aligning to TRBD1. The V and J ends lost 4 bases and 2 bases, in that order; junction bases with no gene match: 6. The germline V gene encodes CDR1 SGDLS and CDR2 YYNGEE. This CDR3 contains 15 residues. CDR3 loop: CASSRQGRNTDTQYF. CDR3 bases: TGTGCCAGCAGCAGACAGGGGAGGAACACAGATACGCAGTATTTT.

This clonotype was counted ten times or more. The chain recombines TRBV20-1 with TRBJ2-7; TRBD2 agrees at 7 bases. The CDR3 loop spans 14 amino acids. The V and J ends lost 1 base and 6 bases, in that order; junction bases with no gene match: 9. Germline assignment: CDR1 DFQATT and CDR2 SNEGSKA (reference sequence). CDR3 sequence reads: CSARVEGGPFEQYF. CDR3 DNA sequence: TGCAGTGCTAGAGTGGAGGGAGGGCCCTTCGAGCAGTACTTC.

In its sample, this clonotype was seen a few times. The chain employs TRBV10-3 and TRBJ2-7; D remains unclear. V was shortened by 6 bases and J by 4 bases, with 16 bases between the two germline ends. This CDR3 has 14 residues. Per the germline V gene, CDR1 is ENHRY and CDR2 is SYGVKD. The CDR3 sequence: CAIRDLGHTYEQYF. The CDR3, as DNA: TGTGCCATCAGAGACTTAGGGCATACGTACGAGCAGTACTTC.

This rearrangement joins TRBV7-6 to TRBJ2-3; 9 bases are shared with TRBD2. The CDR3 contains 16 residues. Germline CDR1 SGHVS, CDR2 FNYEAQ. Trimming took 5 bases from V and 4 from J; bases not matched to a gene: 10. The CDR3 sequence is CASSLPAGGRADTQYF. The CDR3, as DNA: TGTGCCAGCAGCCTCCCGGCGGGAGGGCGAGCAGATACGCAGTATTTT.

This clonotype was detected many times. The genes are TRBV7-2 and TRBJ2-1; TRBD2 matches 7 bases. This CDR3 comprises 13 residues. V was pared by 8 bases and J by 2 bases, with 3 bases of the junction left unmatched. Germline values: CDR1 SGHTA, CDR2 FQGNSA. CDR3 in amino acids: CASRGSTYNEQFF. CDR3 nucleotides: TGTGCCAGCCGCGGGAGTACCTACAATGAGCAGTTCTTC.

This chain uses TRBV5-1 with TRBJ2-1; 8 bases are shared with TRBD2. V was clipped by 7 bases and J by 5 bases; unmatched bases: 20. From germline, CDR1 is SGHRS and CDR2 YFSETQ. The CDR3 sequence is 18 residues long. CDR3 sequence (DNA): TGCGCCAGCCGCGCCACTAACACCATAGCGGGGTCTCACAATGAGCAGTTCTTC. Amino acid sequence: CASRATNTIAGSHNEQFF.

The table lists this clonotype with a few counts. This chain links TRBV3-1 with TRBJ1-2; the D is unclear. This CDR3 is built from 14 residues. Trimming shortened V by 1 base and J by 8 bases, and 14 bases separated the two germline ends. Per the germline V gene, CDR1 is LGHDT and CDR2 is YNNKEL (reference sequence). The CDR3 nucleotides read TGTGCCAGCAGCCAAGCCTTTGGGGATCGCGGCTACACCTTC. Amino acids: CASSQAFGDRGYTF.

The V call is TRBV11-2, the J call TRBJ2-7, with 14 bases lining up with TRBD2. This CDR3 is built from 17 residues. Germline V gives CDR1 SGHAT, CDR2 FQNNGV. With V trimmed by 5 bases and J by 0 bases, 6 bases remained unmatched. CDR3 bases: TGTGCCAGCAGCCCTCGGACTAGCGGGAGGCCCTCCTACGAGCAGTACTTC. Its translation: CASSPRTSGRPSYEQYF.

This rearrangement joins TRBV20-1 to TRBJ2-5; D gene ambiguous. V was trimmed by 1 base and J by 1 base, leaving 10 bases between them. This CDR3 comprises 14 residues. CDR1 and CDR2 (germline): DFQATT, SNEGSKA (reference sequence). The CDR3 sequence: CSARAAPVQETQYF. CDR3 coding DNA: TGCAGTGCTAGAGCAGCCCCAGTCCAAGAGACCCAGTACTTC.

The chain carries TRBV12-3 or TRBV12-4 and TRBJ1-2, with 8 bases that match TRBD1. J was trimmed by 6 bases and V by 6 bases; bases with no gene match: 6. CDR3 length: 13 residues. The CDR3 loop is CASRFTGGDGYTF. The CDR3 nucleotides read TGTGCCAGCAGGTTCACAGGGGGAGATGGCTACACCTTC.